Listed below are T cell receptor beta chains from one sample, sequenced in a study of shared clonotypes between healthy human individuals. Assay: immunoSEQ multiplex PCR; the TCRdb copy retains only in-frame clones and omits some. The table has about 2 million clones, over 85% seen once. Sequencing was performed on naive CD8+ T cells sorted from blood. Receptors originate from a man aged 18 to 29 in good health. Both conserved end residues are part of each CDR3. D genes are given only for firm matches. Part of the rows lack a size; the others show once, few, many or a class for expanded clones.

v_call	clone_size	j_call	d_call	cdr3_length	cdr3_nt	cdr3_aa
TRBV9	NA	TRBJ1-1	TRBD1	13	TGTGCCAGCAGCCCAATCGGTACAGGGGTAGCTTTCTTT	CASSPIGTGVAFF
TRBV11-2	NA	TRBJ2-1	NA	13	TGTGCCAGCAGTCTGGGTATAGTCAATGAGCAGTTCTTC	CASSLGIVNEQFF
TRBV5-1	NA	TRBJ2-3	TRBD2	16	TGCGCCAGCAGCTTGTTTGTGACTAGCGGGGACGTTACGCAGTATTTT	CASSLFVTSGDVTQYF
TRBV11-2	NA	TRBJ2-7	NA	12	TGTGCCAGCAGCTTAGGGGGTCGGGACCCAAGATTC	CASSLGGRDPRF
TRBV13	NA	TRBJ1-2	NA	13	TGTGCCAGCAGTTCCGCCAGTTTGTATGGCTACACCTTC	CASSSASLYGYTF
TRBV10-3	once	TRBJ1-1	NA	15	TGTGCCATCAGTGAGAGGCCAGGGCAAGGCACTGAAGCTTTCTTT	CAISERPGQGTEAFF
TRBV7-9	NA	TRBJ2-5	TRBD1	14	TGTGCCAGCAGCCTCCCGACAGGGTCGGAGACCCAGTACTTC	CASSLPTGSETQYF
TRBV7-9	NA	TRBJ1-2	NA	15	TGTGCCAGCAGCTTAGGAGGGTCAGCTCGCTATGGCTACACCTTC	CASSLGGSARYGYTF
TRBV15	NA	TRBJ1-1	NA	13	TGTGCCACCAGCACAGGGCGAACCACTGAAGCTTTCTTT	CATSTGRTTEAFF
TRBV5-1	NA	TRBJ2-1	NA	17	TGCGCCAGCAGCTTGGAGCTGGCAGGAAGCTCCTACAATGAGCAGTTCTTC	CASSLELAGSSYNEQFF
TRBV9	NA	TRBJ1-4	NA	14	TGTGCCAGCAGCGTAGAGGGGGGGAATGAAAAACTGTTTTTT	CASSVEGGNEKLFF
TRBV30	NA	TRBJ2-7	TRBD2	12	TGTGCCTGGGCTGGACTAGACGCCGAGCAGTACTTC	CAWAGLDAEQYF
TRBV11-2	once	TRBJ2-3	NA	11	TGTGCCAGCAGCTTTCGGGATACGCAGTATTTT	CASSFRDTQYF
TRBV10-3	NA	TRBJ2-5	NA	15	TGTGCCATCAGTGAGCCGTCAAGCGAGCAAGAGACCCAGTACTTC	CAISEPSSEQETQYF
TRBV7-6	once	TRBJ2-7	NA	14	TGTGCCAGTGGGGGGGGCACCATTTTTTACGAGCAGTACTTC	CASGGGTIFYEQYF
TRBV29-1	NA	TRBJ2-5	NA	12	TGCAGCGTTTGCAGGGTTGGAGAGACCCAGTACTTC	CSVCRVGETQYF
TRBV9	NA	TRBJ1-2	NA	13	TGTGCCTCGACGGGGTTTCCAAACTATGGCTACACCTTC	CASTGFPNYGYTF
TRBV11-2	NA	TRBJ2-2	NA	13	TGTGCCAGCAGCCCGAGCGGGACCGGGGAGCTGTTTTTT	CASSPSGTGELFF
TRBV13	NA	TRBJ2-7	TRBD1	14	TGTGCCAGCAGCTCGGGACAGGGGACGTACGAGCAGTACTTC	CASSSGQGTYEQYF
TRBV6-6	NA	TRBJ1-3	NA	15	TGTGCCAGCAGTTTTGGGGCCCCCTCTGGAAACACCATATATTTT	CASSFGAPSGNTIYF
TRBV5-6	NA	TRBJ2-2	NA	14	TGTGCCAGCAGCTTGAAGCCCGGCACCGGGGAGCTGTTTTTT	CASSLKPGTGELFF
TRBV5-1	NA	TRBJ2-5	NA	14	TGCGCCAGCAGCTTGGATTATACCAAAAAGACCCAGTACTTC	CASSLDYTKKTQYF
TRBV29-1	NA	TRBJ2-7	TRBD1	13	TGCAGCGTAGTAACAGGGGGGTTCTACGAGCAGTACTTC	CSVVTGGFYEQYF
TRBV7-8	NA	TRBJ2-7	NA	14	TGTGCCAGCAGCTTTGACACTGAGTCCTACGAGCAGTACTTC	CASSFDTESYEQYF
TRBV2	NA	TRBJ2-3	NA	14	TGTGCCAGCTTGGAGGGACAGACCACAGATACGCAGTATTTT	CASLEGQTTDTQYF
TRBV4-3	NA	TRBJ1-2	TRBD1	15	TGCGCCAGCAGCCACCCCACCGACAGGGAGGATGGCTACACCTTC	CASSHPTDREDGYTF
TRBV6-5	once	TRBJ1-1	NA	14	TGTGCCAGCAGTCCGGATCTAAGGGGTACTGAAGCTTTCTTT	CASSPDLRGTEAFF
TRBV30	NA	TRBJ1-5	TRBD1	14	TGTGCCTGGAGCTCCGGACAGGGCACGCAGCCCCAGCATTTT	CAWSSGQGTQPQHF
TRBV11-2	NA	TRBJ2-5	NA	17	TGTGCCAGCAGCGCCCCGCCGGTAGGGGCCCGACAAGAGACCCAGTACTTC	CASSAPPVGARQETQYF
TRBV4-3	once	TRBJ2-7	NA	15	TGCGCCAGCAGCCAGCTACCTGAGGGGTTCCACGAGCAGTACTTC	CASSQLPEGFHEQYF
TRBV11-2	NA	TRBJ2-5	TRBD2	17	TGTGCCAGCAGATACGCTGCCGGGACTAGCCCCCAAGAGACCCAGTACTTC	CASRYAAGTSPQETQYF
TRBV7-9	NA	TRBJ2-3	TRBD2	16	TGTGCCAGCAGCTTAGTCGGCGGGGGGTACACAGATACGCAGTATTTT	CASSLVGGGYTDTQYF
TRBV6-5	NA	TRBJ2-7	NA	15	TGTGCCAGCAGTTACTCGGGGCCGAGCTCCTACGAGCAGTACTTC	CASSYSGPSSYEQYF
TRBV2	NA	TRBJ2-7	NA	14	TGTGCCAGCATCGTCAGCGGCAGCTCCTACGAGCAGTACTTC	CASIVSGSSYEQYF
TRBV7-8	once	TRBJ2-5	NA	17	TGTGCCAGCAGCTTAAGGGGCGGCAGAAACGTCCAAGAGACCCAGTACTTC	CASSLRGGRNVQETQYF
TRBV28	NA	TRBJ2-1	NA	11	TGTGCCAGCAGTTCCAACAATGAGCAGTTCTTC	CASSSNNEQFF
TRBV6-5	NA	TRBJ2-2	TRBD1	14	TGTGCCAGCACCCGGACAGGGGAGGCCGGGGAGCTGTTTTTT	CASTRTGEAGELFF
TRBV11-2	NA	TRBJ2-7	NA	17	TGTGCCAGCAGCTTAGCTTGGGGGGCCTCCCGGAGGGTCGAGCAGTACTTC	CASSLAWGASRRVEQYF
TRBV27	NA	TRBJ2-2	NA	12	TGTGCCAGCAGTCCTAGCACCGGGGAGCTGTTTTTT	CASSPSTGELFF
TRBV7-8	NA	TRBJ2-1	TRBD1	12	TGTGCCAGCACCCAAACGGGACAGGGGCCGTTCTTC	CASTQTGQGPFF
TRBV28	NA	TRBJ2-7	NA	14	TGTGCCAGCAGCCAACAGGGATATAGTGGCGAGCAGTACTTC	CASSQQGYSGEQYF